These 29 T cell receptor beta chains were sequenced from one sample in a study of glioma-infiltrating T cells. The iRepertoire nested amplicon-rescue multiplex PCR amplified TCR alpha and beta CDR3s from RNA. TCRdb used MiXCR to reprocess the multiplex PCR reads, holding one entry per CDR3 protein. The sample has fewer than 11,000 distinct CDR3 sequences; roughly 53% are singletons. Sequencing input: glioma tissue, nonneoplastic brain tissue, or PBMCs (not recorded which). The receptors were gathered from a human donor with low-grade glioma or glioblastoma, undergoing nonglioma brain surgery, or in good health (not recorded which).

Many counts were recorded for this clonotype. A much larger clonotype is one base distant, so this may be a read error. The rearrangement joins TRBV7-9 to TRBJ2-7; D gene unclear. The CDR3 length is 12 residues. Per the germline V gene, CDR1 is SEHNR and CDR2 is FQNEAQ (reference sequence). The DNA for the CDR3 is TGTGCCCGCAGCTTATTGGGGTACGAGCAGTACTTC. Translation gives CARSLLGYEQYF.

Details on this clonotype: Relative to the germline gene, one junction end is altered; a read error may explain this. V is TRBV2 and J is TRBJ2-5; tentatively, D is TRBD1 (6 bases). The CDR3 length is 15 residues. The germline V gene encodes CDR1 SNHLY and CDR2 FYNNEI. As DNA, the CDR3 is TGTGCCAGCAGCTCAGGGGTGAGCGTAGGAGTTACCCATTACTTC. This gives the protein CASSSGVSVGVTHYF.

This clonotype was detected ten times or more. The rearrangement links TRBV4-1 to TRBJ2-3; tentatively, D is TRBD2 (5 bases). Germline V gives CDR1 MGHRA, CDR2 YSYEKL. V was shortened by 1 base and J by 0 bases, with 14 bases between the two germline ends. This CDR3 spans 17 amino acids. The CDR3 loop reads CASSQGAPLASTDTQYF. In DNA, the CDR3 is TGCGCCAGCAGCCAAGGTGCCCCTCTAGCTAGCACAGATACGCAGTATTTT.

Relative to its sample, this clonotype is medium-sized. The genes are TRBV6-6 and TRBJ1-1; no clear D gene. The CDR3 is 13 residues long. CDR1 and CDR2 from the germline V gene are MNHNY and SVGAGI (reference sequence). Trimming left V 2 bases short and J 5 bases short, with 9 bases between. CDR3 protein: CASSYAVYTEAFF. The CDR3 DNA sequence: TGTGCCAGCAGTTACGCAGTATATACTGAAGCTTTCTTT.

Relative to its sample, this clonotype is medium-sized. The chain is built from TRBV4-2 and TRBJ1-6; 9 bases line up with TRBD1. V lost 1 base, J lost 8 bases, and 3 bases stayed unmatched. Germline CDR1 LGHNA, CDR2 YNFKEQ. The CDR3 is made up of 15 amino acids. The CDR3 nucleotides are TGTGCCAGCAGCCAAGTTGACAGGGGGGATTCACCCCTCCACTTT. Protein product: CASSQVDRGDSPLHF.

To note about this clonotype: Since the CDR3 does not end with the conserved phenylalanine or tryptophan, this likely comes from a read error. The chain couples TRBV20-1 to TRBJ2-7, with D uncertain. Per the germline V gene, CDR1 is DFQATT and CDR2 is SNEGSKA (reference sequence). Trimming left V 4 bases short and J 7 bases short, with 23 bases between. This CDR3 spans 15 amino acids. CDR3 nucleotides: TGCAGTGCTATGCCAGTAATTAGCTCCTACAATGAGCAGTACCTC. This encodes CSAMPVISSYNEQYL.

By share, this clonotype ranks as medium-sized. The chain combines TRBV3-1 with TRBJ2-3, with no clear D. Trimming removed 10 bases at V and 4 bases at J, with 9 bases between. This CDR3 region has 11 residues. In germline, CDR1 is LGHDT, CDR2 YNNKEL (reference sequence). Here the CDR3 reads CATVRADTQYF. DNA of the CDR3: TGTGCCACCGTTCGGGCAGATACGCAGTATTTT.

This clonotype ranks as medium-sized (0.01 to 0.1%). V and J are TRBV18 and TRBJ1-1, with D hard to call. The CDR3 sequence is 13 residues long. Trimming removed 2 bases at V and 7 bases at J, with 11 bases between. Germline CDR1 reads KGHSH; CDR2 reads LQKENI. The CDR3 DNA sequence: TGTGCCAGCTCACCATCAGTCCAAGGTGAAGCTTTCTTT. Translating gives CASSPSVQGEAFF.

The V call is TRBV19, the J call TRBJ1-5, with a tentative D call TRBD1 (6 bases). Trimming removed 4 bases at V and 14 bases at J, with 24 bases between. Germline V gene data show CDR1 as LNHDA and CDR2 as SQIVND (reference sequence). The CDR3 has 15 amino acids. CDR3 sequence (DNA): TGTGCCAGTAGTAACCAACAGGGTGGGAATCAGACCGAGCATTTT. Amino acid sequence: CASSNQQGGNQTEHF.

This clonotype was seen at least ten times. CDR3 in amino acids: CSVALGSSGNTIYF. CDR3 nucleotide sequence: TGCAGCGTTGCTCTTGGAAGCTCTGGAAACACCATATATTTT. The genes are TRBV29-1 and TRBJ1-3; no clear D gene. V gave up 4 bases and J gave up 0 bases, with 10 bases separating them. Per germline, CDR1 SQVTM and CDR2 ANQGSEA. The CDR3 extends over 14 amino acids.

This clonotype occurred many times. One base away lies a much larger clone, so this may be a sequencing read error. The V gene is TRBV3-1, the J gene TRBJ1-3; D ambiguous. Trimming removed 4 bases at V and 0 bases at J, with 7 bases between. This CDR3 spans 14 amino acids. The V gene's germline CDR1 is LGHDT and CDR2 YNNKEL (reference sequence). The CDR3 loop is CASSLASSGNTIYF. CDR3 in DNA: TGTGCCAGCAGCCTTGCGAGCTCTGGAAACACCATATATTTT. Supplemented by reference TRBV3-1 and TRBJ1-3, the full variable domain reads DTAVSQTPKYLVTQMGNDKSIKCEQNLGHDTMYWYKQDSKKFLKIMFSYNNKELIINETVPNRFSPKSPDKAHLNLHINSLELGDSAVYFCASSLASSGNTIYFGEGSWLTVV.

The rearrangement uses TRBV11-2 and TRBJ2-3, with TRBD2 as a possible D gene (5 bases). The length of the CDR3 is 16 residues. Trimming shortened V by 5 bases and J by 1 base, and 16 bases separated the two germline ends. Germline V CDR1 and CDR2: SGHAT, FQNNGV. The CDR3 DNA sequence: TGTGCCAGCAGCCAACAAAGGAAAGCGGGCACAGATACGCAGTATTTT. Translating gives CASSQQRKAGTDTQYF.

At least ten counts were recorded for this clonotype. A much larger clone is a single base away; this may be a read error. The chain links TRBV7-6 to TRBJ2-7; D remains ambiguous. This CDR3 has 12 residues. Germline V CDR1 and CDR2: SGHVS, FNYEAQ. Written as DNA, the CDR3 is TGTGCCCGCAGCGATAGTGGGTACGAGCAGTACTTC. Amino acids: CARSDSGYEQYF.

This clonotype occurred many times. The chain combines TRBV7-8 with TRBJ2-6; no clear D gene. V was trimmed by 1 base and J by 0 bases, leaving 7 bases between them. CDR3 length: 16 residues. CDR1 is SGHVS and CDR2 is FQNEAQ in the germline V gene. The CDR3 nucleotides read TGTGCCAGCAGCTTAGTGAGTCCCTCTGGGGCCAACGTCCTGACTTTC. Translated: CASSLVSPSGANVLTF.

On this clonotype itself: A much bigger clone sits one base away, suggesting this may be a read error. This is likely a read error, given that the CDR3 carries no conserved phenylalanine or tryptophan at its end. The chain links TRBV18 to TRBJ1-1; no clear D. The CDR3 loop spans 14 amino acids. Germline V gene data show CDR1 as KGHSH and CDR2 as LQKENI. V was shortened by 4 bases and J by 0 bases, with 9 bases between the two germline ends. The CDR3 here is CASSLVQMNTEAFS. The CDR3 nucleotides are TGTGCCAGCTCACTGGTACAGATGAACACTGAAGCTTTCTCT.

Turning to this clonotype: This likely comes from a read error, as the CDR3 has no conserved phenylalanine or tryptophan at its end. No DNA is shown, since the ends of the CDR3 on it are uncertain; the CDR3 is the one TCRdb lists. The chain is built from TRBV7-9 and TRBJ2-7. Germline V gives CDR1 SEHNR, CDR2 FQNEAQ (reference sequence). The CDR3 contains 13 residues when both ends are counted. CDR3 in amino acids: CASSLSTSYEQHL.

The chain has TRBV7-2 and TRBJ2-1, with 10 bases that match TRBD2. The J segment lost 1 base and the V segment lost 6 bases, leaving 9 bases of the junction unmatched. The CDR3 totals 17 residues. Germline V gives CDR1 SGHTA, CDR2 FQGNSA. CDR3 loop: CASRLEAGGGSYNEQFF. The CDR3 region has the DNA TGTGCCAGCAGACTTGAAGCGGGAGGGGGATCCTACAATGAGCAGTTCTTC.

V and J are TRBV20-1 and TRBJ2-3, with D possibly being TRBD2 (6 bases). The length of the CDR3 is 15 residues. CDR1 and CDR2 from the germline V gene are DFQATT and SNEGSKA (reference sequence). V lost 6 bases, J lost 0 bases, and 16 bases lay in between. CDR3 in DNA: TGCAGTGCGGTGAGAAAGACTAGGAGCACAGATACGCAGTATTTT. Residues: CSAVRKTRSTDTQYF.

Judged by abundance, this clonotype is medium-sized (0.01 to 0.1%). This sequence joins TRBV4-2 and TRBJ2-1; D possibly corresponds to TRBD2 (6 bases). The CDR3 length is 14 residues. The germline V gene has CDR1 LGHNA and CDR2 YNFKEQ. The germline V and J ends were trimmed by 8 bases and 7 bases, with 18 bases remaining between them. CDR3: CASGEVEWGNEQFF. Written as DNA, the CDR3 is TGTGCCAGCGGGGAGGTGGAGTGGGGGAATGAGCAGTTCTTC.

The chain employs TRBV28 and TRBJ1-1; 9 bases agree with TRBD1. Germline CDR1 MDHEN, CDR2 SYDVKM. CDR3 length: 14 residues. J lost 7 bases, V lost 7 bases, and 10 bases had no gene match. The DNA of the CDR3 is TGTGCCAGCATGTGGGACAGGGCTACGTTTGAAGCTTTCTTT. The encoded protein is CASMWDRATFEAFF.

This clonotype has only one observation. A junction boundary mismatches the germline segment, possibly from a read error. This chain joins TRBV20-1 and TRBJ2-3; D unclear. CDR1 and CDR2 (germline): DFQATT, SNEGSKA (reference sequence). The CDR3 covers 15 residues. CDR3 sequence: CSAPAALGATDTKYF. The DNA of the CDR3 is TGCAGTGCCCCGGCGGCTCTCGGTGCTACAGATACGAAGTATTTT.

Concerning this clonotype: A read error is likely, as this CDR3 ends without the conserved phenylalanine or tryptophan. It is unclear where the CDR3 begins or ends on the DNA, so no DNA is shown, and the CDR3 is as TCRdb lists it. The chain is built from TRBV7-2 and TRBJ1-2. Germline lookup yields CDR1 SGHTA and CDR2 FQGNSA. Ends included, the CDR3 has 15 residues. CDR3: CASSREDGRAGGCTL.

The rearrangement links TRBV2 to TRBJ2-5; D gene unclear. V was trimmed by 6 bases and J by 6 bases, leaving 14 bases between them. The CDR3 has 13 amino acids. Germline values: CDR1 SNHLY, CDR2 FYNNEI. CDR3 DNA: TGTGCCAGCAGCCTCTCATTGAAACAGACCCAGTACTTC. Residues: CASSLSLKQTQYF.

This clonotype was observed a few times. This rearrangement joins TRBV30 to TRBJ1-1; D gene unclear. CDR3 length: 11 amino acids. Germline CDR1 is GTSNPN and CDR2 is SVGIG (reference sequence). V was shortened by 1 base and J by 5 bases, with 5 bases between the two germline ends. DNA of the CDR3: TGTGCCTGGAGTGACAGAACTGAAGCTTTCTTT. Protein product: CAWSDRTEAFF.

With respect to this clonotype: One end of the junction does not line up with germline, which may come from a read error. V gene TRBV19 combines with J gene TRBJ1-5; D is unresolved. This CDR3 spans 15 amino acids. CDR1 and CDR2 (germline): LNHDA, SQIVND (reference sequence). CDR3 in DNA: TGTGCCAGTAGTATACAGAAAGGCGCTAATCGGCCCAAGCATTTT. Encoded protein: CASSIQKGANRPKHF.

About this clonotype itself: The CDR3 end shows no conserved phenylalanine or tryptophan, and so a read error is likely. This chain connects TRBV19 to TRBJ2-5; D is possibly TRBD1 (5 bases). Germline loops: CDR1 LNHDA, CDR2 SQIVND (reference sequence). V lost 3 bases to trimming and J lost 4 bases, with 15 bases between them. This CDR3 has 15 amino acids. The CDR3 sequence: CASSMSPLGAETQYL. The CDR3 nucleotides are TGTGCCAGTAGTATGTCACCGCTAGGGGCAGAGACCCAGTACTTA.

CDR3 residues: CARTSADWGQETQYF. The CDR3 nucleotides are TGTGCCAGGACTTCTGCCGACTGGGGGCAAGAGACCCAGTACTTC. The chain combines TRBV28 with TRBJ2-5; D might be TRBD1 or TRBD2, each matching 5 bases. Per germline, CDR1 MDHEN and CDR2 SYDVKM. V gave up 9 bases and J gave up 2 bases, with 19 bases separating them. CDR3 size: 15 residues.

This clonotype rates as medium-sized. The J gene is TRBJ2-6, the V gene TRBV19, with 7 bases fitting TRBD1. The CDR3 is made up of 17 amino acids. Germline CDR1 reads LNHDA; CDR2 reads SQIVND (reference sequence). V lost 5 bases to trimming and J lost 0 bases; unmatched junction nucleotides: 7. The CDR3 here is CASSVDRVSSGANVLTF. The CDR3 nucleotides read TGTGCCAGTAGTGTCGACAGGGTGAGCTCTGGGGCCAACGTCCTGACTTTC.

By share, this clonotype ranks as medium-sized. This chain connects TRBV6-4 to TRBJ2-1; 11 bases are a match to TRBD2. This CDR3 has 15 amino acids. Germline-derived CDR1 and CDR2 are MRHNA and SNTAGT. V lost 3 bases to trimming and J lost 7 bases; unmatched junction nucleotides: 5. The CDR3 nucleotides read TGTGCCAGCAGTGAACTAGCGGGAGCACAGAATGAGCAGTTCTTC. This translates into CASSELAGAQNEQFF.